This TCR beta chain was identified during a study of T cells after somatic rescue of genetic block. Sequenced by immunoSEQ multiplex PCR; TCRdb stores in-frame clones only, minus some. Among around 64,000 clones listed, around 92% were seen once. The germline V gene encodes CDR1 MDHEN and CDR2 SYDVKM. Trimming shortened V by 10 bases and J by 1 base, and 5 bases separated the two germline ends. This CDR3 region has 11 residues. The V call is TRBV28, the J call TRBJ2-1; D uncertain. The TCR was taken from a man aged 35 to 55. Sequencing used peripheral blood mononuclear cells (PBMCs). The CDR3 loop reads CATTSYNEQFF. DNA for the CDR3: TGTGCCACCACATCCTACAATGAGCAGTTCTTC.